These 22 T cell receptor beta chains share one sample of origin, sequenced in a study of T cells after yellow fever vaccination. From the 5' RACE reads, TCRdb called clonotypes with MiXCR, one entry per CDR3 protein. The sample shows about 300,000 distinct CDR3 sequences, roughly 8.7% of them seen only once. Sequences were derived from CD4+ T cells sorted from PBMCs, sampled 5 days after the yellow fever booster vaccination. The receptor set was obtained from a man between 18 and 29 years old who received the YFV17D yellow fever vaccine.

This clonotype was seen only a few times. The chain uses TRBV5-1 and TRBJ2-3; possibly TRBD2 for D (5 bases). The CDR3 extends over 15 amino acids. With 0 bases removed from V and 3 bases from J, the gap between germline ends came to 11 bases. Germline assignment: CDR1 SGHRS and CDR2 YFSETQ. For the CDR3, the DNA is TGCGCCAGCAGCTTGGCCTCTAGCTGGACAGATACGCAGTATTTT. As protein: CASSLASSWTDTQYF.

This clonotype occurred a few times. V gene TRBV7-9 combines with J gene TRBJ2-2; weak D call: TRBD1 (6 bases). This CDR3 spans 13 amino acids. CDR1 is SEHNR and CDR2 is FQNEAQ in the germline V gene (reference sequence). Trimming removed 6 bases from V and 6 bases from J, with 11 bases in between. In DNA form, the CDR3 reads TGTGCCAGCAGTTCACAGGGCCCCGGGGAGCTGTTTTTT. This sequence encodes CASSSQGPGELFF.

This clonotype showed up just a few times. The rearrangement joins TRBV5-1 to TRBJ1-6, with D possibly matching TRBD1 (6 bases). Germline CDR1 reads SGHRS; CDR2 reads YFSETQ. V was trimmed by 4 bases and J by 7 bases, leaving 18 bases between them. This CDR3 is built from 16 residues. The CDR3 DNA reads TGCGCCAGCAGCCGAGAACCAACAGGGACCAATTCACCCCTCCACTTT. Its protein is CASSREPTGTNSPLHF.

This sequence joins TRBV11-3 and TRBJ2-5; tentative D call: TRBD2 (7 bases). The germline V and J ends were trimmed by 6 bases and 1 base, with 12 bases remaining between them. Germline V gene data show CDR1 as SGHNT and CDR2 as YENEEA. The CDR3 covers 14 residues. CDR3 protein: CASSGGGLQETQYF. The CDR3 DNA sequence: TGTGCCAGCAGTGGGGGGGGCCTCCAAGAGACCCAGTACTTC.

The chain employs TRBV28 and TRBJ1-1, with a possible D match to TRBD1 (6 bases). V lost 4 bases and J 0 bases, leaving 12 bases between the germline ends. Germline CDR1 reads MDHEN; CDR2 reads SYDVKM. The CDR3 is 15 amino acids. The CDR3 DNA reads as TGTGCCAGCAGTTCGGGGGGCGCATTGAACACTGAAGCTTTCTTT. Its protein is CASSSGGALNTEAFF.

The sample holds many counts of this clonotype. The chain employs TRBV4-3 and TRBJ1-5, with D possibly TRBD1 on 5 matching bases. This CDR3 spans 14 amino acids. The germline CDR1 and CDR2 sequences are LGHNA and YSLEER. Deletions cut 0 bases from V and 2 bases from J, with 5 bases between. The CDR3 coding sequence is TGCGCCAGCAGCCAAGACAGGGGCAATCAGCCCCAGCATTTT. Its protein product is CASSQDRGNQPQHF.

This clonotype was seen at least ten times. This rearrangement joins TRBV10-3 to TRBJ2-3; D is possibly TRBD2 (5 bases). CDR1 is ENHRY and CDR2 is SYGVKD in the germline V gene. Trimming cost V 6 bases and J 4 bases, with 11 bases left between them. This CDR3 region has 13 residues. The DNA for the CDR3 is TGTGCCATCAGGAGGGAACTAGCAGATACGCAGTATTTT. Translating it yields CAIRRELADTQYF.

This clonotype has a handful of counts. This chain joins TRBV5-5 and TRBJ2-6; D call uncertain. The CDR3 has 18 amino acids. Trimming removed 2 bases at V and 4 bases at J, with 19 bases between. Germline CDR1 and CDR2: SGHKS and YYEKEE (reference sequence). CDR3 coding DNA: TGTGCCAGCAGCTTACAGAATCGTCCCTCTCTGGGGGCCAACGTCCTGACTTTC. Its translation is CASSLQNRPSLGANVLTF. Using reference TRBV5-5 and TRBJ2-6 for the parts outside the CDR3, the full variable domain is DAGVTQSPTHLIKTRGQQVTLRCSPISGHKSVSWYQQVLGQGPQFIFQYYEKEERGRGNFPDRFSARQFPNYSSELNVNALLLGDSALYLCASSLQNRPSLGANVLTFGAGSRLTVL.

The chain uses TRBV20-1 and TRBJ2-1, with 7 bases that match TRBD2. V was pared by 1 base and J by 8 bases, with 8 bases of the junction left unmatched. The CDR3 runs 14 residues. Germline CDR1 and CDR2: DFQATT and SNEGSKA (reference sequence). This CDR3 is CSARGTRWFDEQFF. CDR3 in DNA: TGCAGTGCTAGAGGGACTAGATGGTTCGATGAGCAGTTCTTC.

This clonotype has a count of ten or more. The J gene is TRBJ1-2, the V gene TRBV5-1; perhaps TRBD1 as D (6 bases). Germline-derived CDR1 and CDR2 are SGHRS and YFSETQ. The CDR3 runs 13 residues. V lost 4 bases to trimming and J lost 8 bases, with 15 bases between them. CDR3 in DNA: TGCGCCAGCAGCAAAAACAGGGTGAGCGGCTACACCTTC. It translates to CASSKNRVSGYTF.

Many counts were recorded for this clonotype. CDR3 sequence reads: CASGSQGITDTQYF. CDR3 DNA sequence: TGTGCTAGTGGTTCACAGGGTATCACAGATACGCAGTATTTT. This rearrangement joins TRBV12-5 to TRBJ2-3; weak D call: TRBD1 (6 bases). V shed 4 bases and J shed 2 bases, with 10 bases lying between them. From germline, CDR1 is LGHNT and CDR2 FRNRAP. The CDR3 is 14 amino acids.

CDR3 DNA sequence: TGTGCCAGCAGCCCTGTCGGACAGGGAGGTTACTATGGCTACACCTTC. It yields the protein CASSPVGQGGYYGYTF. This chain uses TRBV12-3 or TRBV12-4 with TRBJ1-2; TRBD1 aligns across 8 bases. The ends lost 6 bases at V and 3 bases at J; junction bases unmatched: 12. This CDR3 contains 16 residues.

The V and J genes are TRBV5-1 and TRBJ2-7; 10 nucleotides match TRBD1. V gave up 5 bases and J gave up 5 bases; unmatched junction bases: 4. Germline CDR1 is SGHRS and CDR2 is YFSETQ. CDR3 length equals 13 residues. Here the CDR3 DNA reads TGCGCCAGCAGTACCGGGACAGGGGACGAGCAGTACGTC. It is translated as CASSTGTGDEQYV.

In this sample, this clonotype turned up a few times. V is TRBV12-3 or TRBV12-4 and J is TRBJ1-2; D is uncertain. V lost 2 bases to trimming and J lost 0 bases, with 7 bases between them. The CDR3 spans 14 residues. As DNA, the CDR3 is TGTGCCAGCAGTTTACAACAGACTAACTATGGCTACACCTTC. Translation: CASSLQQTNYGYTF.

This chain connects TRBV5-4 to TRBJ2-3, with 13 bases identical to TRBD2. The CDR3 is made up of 16 amino acids. Losses at the gene ends were 6 bases for V and 11 bases for J; bases not matched to a gene: 15. Germline V gene lookup returns CDR1 SGHNT and CDR2 YYREEE (reference sequence). The CDR3 sequence is CASTGGTSGESEEQYF. The CDR3 bases are TGTGCCAGCACGGGGGGGACTAGCGGGGAGTCAGAAGAGCAGTATTTT.

The V gene is TRBV6-1, the J gene TRBJ2-3; D may be TRBD2 (6 bases). The CDR3 has 16 amino acids. Germline assignment: CDR1 MNHNS and CDR2 SASEGT. Between the trimmed V and J ends, which lost 7 bases and 0 bases, there was a span of 17 bases. DNA for the CDR3: TGTGCCAGCACTTTTCAAGCGGGCACTAGCACAGATACGCAGTATTTT. Amino acid sequence: CASTFQAGTSTDTQYF.

This clonotype has ten or more counts. This sequence joins TRBV28 and TRBJ2-4; perhaps TRBD1 as D (6 bases). Germline CDR1 and CDR2: MDHEN and SYDVKM. V dropped 5 bases and J dropped 0 bases, with 17 bases sitting between them. This CDR3 has 17 amino acids. The CDR3 reads CASSPAGATLAKNIQYF. CDR3 in DNA: TGTGCCAGCAGTCCCGCAGGGGCTACTCTAGCCAAAAACATTCAGTACTTC.

This rearrangement joins TRBV6-2 or TRBV6-3 to TRBJ2-2, with D perhaps assigned TRBD1 or TRBD2 (6 bases each). The CDR3 runs 15 residues. Trimming removed 11 bases at V and 0 bases at J, with 16 bases between. Germline CDR1 MNHEY, CDR2 SVGEGT. CDR3 loop: CAGSPGGANTGELFF. CDR3 nucleotide sequence: TGTGCCGGGTCCCCCGGGGGCGCGAACACCGGGGAGCTGTTTTTT.

The sample holds a few counts of this clonotype. The gene calls are TRBV12-3 or TRBV12-4 and TRBJ2-5; a possible D gene is TRBD1 (5 bases). The V and J ends lost 4 bases and 1 base respectively, with 13 bases between them. The CDR3 runs 15 residues. CDR3 loop: CASSWGYDVQETQYF. The CDR3 bases are TGTGCCAGCAGTTGGGGCTATGACGTCCAAGAGACCCAGTACTTC.

This clonotype was counted at least ten times. This chain joins TRBV6-6 and TRBJ2-3; 8 positions agree with TRBD1. V lost 5 bases to trimming and J lost 4 bases; unmatched junction nucleotides: 8. Per germline, CDR1 MNHNY and CDR2 SVGAGI (reference sequence). This CDR3 contains 15 residues. The CDR3 loop is CASSDDRGPPDTQYF. DNA of the CDR3: TGTGCCAGCAGTGACGACAGGGGTCCGCCAGATACGCAGTATTTT.

This clonotype was observed a few times. This sequence joins TRBV15 and TRBJ2-2, with D unclear. The CDR3 covers 13 residues. In germline, CDR1 is LNHNV, CDR2 YYDKDF (reference sequence). The V gene lost 5 bases and the J gene lost 4 bases, with 8 bases spanning the gap. This chain's CDR3 is CATSRRRTGELFF. The CDR3, as DNA: TGTGCCACCAGCCGGAGACGCACCGGGGAGCTGTTTTTT.

Note on this clonotype: This may be a read error: a much more frequent sequence differs by one nucleotide. The chain couples TRBV10-3 to TRBJ1-2; the D gene is possibly TRBD1 (5 bases). The CDR3 spans 13 residues. With 8 bases removed from V and 2 bases from J, the gap between germline ends came to 12 bases. Germline CDR1 reads ENHRY; CDR2 reads SYGVKD. CDR3 amino acids: CAIPVRGNYGYTF. CDR3 DNA: TGTGCCATCCCGGTTCGGGGGAACTATGGCTACACCTTC.